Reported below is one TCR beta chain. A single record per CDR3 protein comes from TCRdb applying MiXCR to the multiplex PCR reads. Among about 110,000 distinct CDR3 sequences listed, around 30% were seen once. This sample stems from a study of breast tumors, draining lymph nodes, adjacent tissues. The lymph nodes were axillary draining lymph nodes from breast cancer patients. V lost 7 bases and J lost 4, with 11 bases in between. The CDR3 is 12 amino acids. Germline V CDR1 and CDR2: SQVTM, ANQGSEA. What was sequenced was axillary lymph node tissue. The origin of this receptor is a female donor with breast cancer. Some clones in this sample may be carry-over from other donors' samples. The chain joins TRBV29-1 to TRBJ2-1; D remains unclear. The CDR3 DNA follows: TGCAGCGGATGGGCCGCTTACAATGAGCAGTTCTTC. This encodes CSGWAAYNEQFF.